The 27 T cell receptor beta chains below were found in one sample sequenced in a study of cytomegalovirus exposure and HLA in healthy donors. TCRdb's table, derived via immunoSEQ multiplex PCR, lists solely in-frame clones and lacks some. The sample includes 95,000 to 120,000 clones, around 95% of them seen just once. The sequencing input was PBMCs. All receptors come from a woman aged 18-35 years in good health and CMV-seronegative.

This sequence joins TRBV19 and TRBJ2-5, with D tentatively TRBD1 (6 bases). V dropped 6 bases and J dropped 0 bases, with 17 bases sitting between them. CDR3 length: 16 amino acids. The germline gives CDR1 LNHDA, CDR2 SQIVND (reference sequence). The CDR3 region is CASRQQGWGNQETQYF. CDR3 DNA: TGTGCCAGTAGGCAACAGGGATGGGGCAACCAAGAGACCCAGTACTTC.

V usage is TRBV11-2 and J usage is TRBJ2-7; D is possibly TRBD1 (5 bases). Per the germline V gene, CDR1 is SGHAT and CDR2 is FQNNGV. The CDR3 sequence is 14 residues long. V dropped 1 base and J dropped 3 bases, with 10 bases sitting between them. In nucleotides, the CDR3 is TGTGCCAGCAGCTTAGCCCCGACAGACTACGAGCAGTACTTC. Its translation is CASSLAPTDYEQYF.

This chain joins TRBV4-1 and TRBJ1-2; D unresolved. Trimming cost V 0 bases and J 8 bases, with 16 bases left between them. Germline CDR1 is MGHRA and CDR2 is YSYEKL. The CDR3 totals 15 residues. The CDR3: CASSQDWSGLKGYTF. CDR3 DNA sequence: TGCGCCAGCAGCCAAGATTGGTCGGGTCTCAAGGGCTACACCTTC.

The count of this clone is one. This chain connects TRBV4-1 to TRBJ2-2; D remains ambiguous. The CDR3 covers 14 residues. Germline CDR1 and CDR2: MGHRA and YSYEKL. V was trimmed by 4 bases and J by 3 bases, leaving 9 bases between them. The CDR3 DNA reads as TGCGCCAGCAGCCGCCCTACCGACACCGGGGAGCTGTTTTTT. This gives the protein CASSRPTDTGELFF.

V is TRBV5-8 and J is TRBJ2-7; a weak D match, TRBD2 (6 bases). The germline V and J ends were trimmed by 0 bases and 2 bases, with 9 bases remaining between them. Germline loops: CDR1 SGHTS, CDR2 YDEGEE. CDR3 length: 14 residues. DNA of the CDR3: TGTGCCAGCAGCTTGGATCGGGAGCCCTACGAGCAGTACTTC. Translating gives CASSLDREPYEQYF.

This chain joins TRBV19 and TRBJ2-3; D is unclear. V was pared by 5 bases and J by 0 bases, with 12 bases between. The germline gives CDR1 LNHDA, CDR2 SQIVND (reference sequence). This CDR3 region has 15 residues. CDR3: CASSFDTPSTDTQYF. The CDR3 nucleotides read TGTGCCAGTAGTTTCGACACTCCCAGCACAGATACGCAGTATTTT.

This chain links TRBV7-9 with TRBJ2-3; TRBD2 matches 11 bases. There are 16 residues in the CDR3. Germline CDR1 reads SEHNR; CDR2 reads FQNEAQ (reference sequence). The V gene end was trimmed by 5 bases and the J gene end by 3 bases; junction bases not matched to a gene: 7. The CDR3 nucleotides read TGTGCCAGCAGCCCACGACTAGCGGGGAATACAGATACGCAGTATTTT. Protein product: CASSPRLAGNTDTQYF.

This clone was picked up one time. The rearrangement links TRBV30 to TRBJ2-1, with 7 bases that match TRBD1. J was trimmed by 8 bases and V by 3 bases; bases with no gene match: 7. The germline V gene encodes CDR1 GTSNPN and CDR2 SVGIG (reference sequence). The CDR3 totals 13 residues. The CDR3 DNA reads as TGTGCCTGGAGCGCGACAGGGATGGATGAGCAGTTCTTC. Protein: CAWSATGMDEQFF.

Here the CDR3 DNA reads TGTGCCAGCAGTGCGAAGTCTAGCGGGGGCCGAAACACCGGGGAGCTGTTTTTT. Its translation: CASSAKSSGGRNTGELFF. The V and J genes are TRBV6-4 and TRBJ2-2; 10 bases match TRBD2. CDR3 length: 18 amino acids. The germline CDR1 and CDR2 sequences are MRHNA and SNTAGT. V dropped 4 bases and J dropped 2; count of bases not matched to a gene: 10.

V gene TRBV7-2 combines with J gene TRBJ2-5, with TRBD2 identical over 12 bases. Germline V CDR1 and CDR2: SGHTA, FQGNSA. Trimming removed 5 bases from V and 5 bases from J; junction bases left unmatched: 9. This CDR3 has 16 residues. The CDR3 DNA reads TGTGCCAGCAGCCGAGCTAGCGGGGGGGGTTATGAGACCCAGTACTTC. Translation gives CASSRASGGGYETQYF. The whole variable domain, filled in from reference TRBV7-2 and TRBJ2-5, reads GAGVSQSPSNKVTEKGKDVELRCDPISGHTALYWYRQSLGQGLEFLIYFQGNSAPDKSGLPSDRFSAERTGGSVSTLTIQRTQQEDSAVYLCASSRASGGGYETQYFGPGTRLLVL.

The DNA for the CDR3 is TGTGCCAGCTCACCGACGGGTTACAATGAGCAGTTCTTC. It is translated as CASSPTGYNEQFF. The chain carries TRBV18 and TRBJ2-1; no definite D call. The germline V gene has CDR1 KGHSH and CDR2 LQKENI. This CDR3 has 13 residues. Trimming stripped 3 bases from V and 4 bases from J, with 7 bases between.

The CDR3 sequence is CASSLPGLNTEAFF. The CDR3 DNA sequence: TGTGCCAGCAGCCTTCCAGGGTTGAACACTGAAGCTTTCTTT. The chain has TRBV14 and TRBJ1-1; a weak D match, TRBD1 (5 bases). Germline V gene data show CDR1 as SGHDN and CDR2 as FVKESK. This CDR3 spans 14 amino acids. V dropped 4 bases and J dropped 0 bases, with 9 bases sitting between them.

In DNA, the CDR3 is TGTGCCAGCAGTCGGGGACATTCAAAGAACACTGAAGCTTTCTTT. This translates into CASSRGHSKNTEAFF. V usage is TRBV6-5 and J usage is TRBJ1-1; D may be TRBD1 (6 bases). CDR1 and CDR2 (germline): MNHEY, SVGAGI. CDR3 size: 15 residues. V was cut by 5 bases and J by 1 base, with 14 bases left in between.

CDR3 coding DNA: TGTGCCAGCAGTTTATCCCACAGATACGAGCAGTACTTC. This gives the protein CASSLSHRYEQYF. The chain combines TRBV27 with TRBJ2-7, with unresolved D. This CDR3 comprises 13 residues. Between the trimmed V and J ends, which lost 0 bases and 4 bases, there was a span of 7 bases. Looked up from germline, CDR1 is MNHEY and CDR2 is SMNVEV (reference sequence).

The chain couples TRBV18 to TRBJ2-3; D ambiguous. Trimming cost V 2 bases and J 0 bases, with 12 bases left between them. The germline gives CDR1 KGHSH, CDR2 LQKENI. This CDR3 has 16 amino acids. The CDR3 loop reads CASSPVGATSTDTQYF. CDR3 nucleotides: TGTGCCAGCTCACCAGTCGGAGCTACTAGCACAGATACGCAGTATTTT.

The J gene is TRBJ2-5, the V gene TRBV4-2, with TRBD2 identical over 7 bases. The germline V gene encodes CDR1 LGHNA and CDR2 YNFKEQ. The junction had 9 bases not matched to a gene; V was cut back by 0 bases and J by 5 bases. The CDR3 extends over 16 amino acids. Here the CDR3 reads CASSQELGGGRETQYF. The CDR3, as DNA: TGTGCCAGCAGCCAAGAGCTTGGGGGAGGGAGGGAGACCCAGTACTTC.

The rearrangement links TRBV5-4 to TRBJ2-7; 7 bases are shared with TRBD1. The CDR3 runs 14 residues. CDR1 is SGHNT and CDR2 is YYREEE in the germline V gene (reference sequence). Losses at the gene ends were 4 bases for V and 0 bases for J; bases not matched to a gene: 4. CDR3 nucleotide sequence: TGTGCCAGCAGCACCGGGACAGACTCCTACGAGCAGTACTTC. It yields the protein CASSTGTDSYEQYF.

The chain employs TRBV6-5 and TRBJ1-2; D unresolved. V was clipped by 4 bases and J by 4 bases, with 7 bases between them. Germline V gene lookup returns CDR1 MNHEY and CDR2 SVGAGI. This CDR3 comprises 12 residues. This chain's CDR3 is CASSSYSYGYTF. The CDR3 DNA reads as TGTGCCAGCAGTTCGTACAGCTATGGCTACACCTTC.

The gene calls are TRBV30 and TRBJ2-3; possible D gene TRBD1, 6 bases. Germline CDR1 is GTSNPN and CDR2 is SVGIG (reference sequence). The V and J ends lost 2 bases and 5 bases respectively, with 17 bases between them. CDR3 length: 15 residues. The CDR3 DNA sequence: TGTGCCTGGAGTACGACGGGACACCGCGGAGATACGCAGTATTTT. Translating it yields CAWSTTGHRGDTQYF.

V is TRBV27 and J is TRBJ2-5; 9 bases match TRBD2. The J segment lost 7 bases and the V segment lost 7 bases, leaving 19 bases of the junction unmatched. The CDR3 loop spans 17 amino acids. Germline assignment: CDR1 MNHEY and CDR2 SMNVEV (reference sequence). The CDR3 bases are TGTGCCAGCACCCAAGGGTCGGCGGGGGGGGCCCAGGGGACCCAGTACTTC. Its translation is CASTQGSAGGAQGTQYF.

About this clone itself: Other DNA sequences in the same sample also yield this CDR3. The gene calls are TRBV5-6 and TRBJ2-1; no clear D. Germline assignment: CDR1 SGHDT and CDR2 YYEEEE. Trimming stripped 0 bases from V and 2 bases from J, with 9 bases between. This CDR3 has 15 residues. The chain's CDR3 is CASSLGPSPYNEQFF. The CDR3 DNA reads as TGTGCCAGCAGCTTGGGTCCGTCTCCCTACAATGAGCAGTTCTTC.

This clone was seen more than once but under ten times. The chain uses TRBV20-1 and TRBJ2-1, with 7 bases aligning to TRBD2. The germline gives CDR1 DFQATT, CDR2 SNEGSKA (reference sequence). The CDR3 spans 11 residues. V lost 8 bases and J lost 8; bases outside the gene matches: 6. The CDR3 coding sequence is TGCAGTCCCAAGGCGGGAGATGAGCAGTTCTTC. This gives the protein CSPKAGDEQFF.

This clone was detected only once. The chain couples TRBV2 to TRBJ2-6; no clear D. The V end lost 8 bases, the J end lost 2 bases, and 7 bases lay between the germline ends. The CDR3 contains 13 residues. In germline, CDR1 is SNHLY, CDR2 FYNNEI. This chain's CDR3 is CASERTGANVLTF. The CDR3 DNA is TGTGCCAGCGAGAGGACTGGGGCCAACGTCCTGACTTTC.

This chain connects TRBV11-3 to TRBJ2-1; 8 nucleotides match TRBD2. V lost 0 bases to trimming and J lost 2 bases; unmatched junction nucleotides: 12. The CDR3 is 19 residues long. Germline values: CDR1 SGHNT, CDR2 YENEEA. The CDR3 protein is CASSLDGGRGSGAYNEQFF. CDR3 coding DNA: TGTGCCAGCAGCTTAGACGGGGGGCGGGGTAGCGGGGCCTACAATGAGCAGTTCTTC.

V gene TRBV27 combines with J gene TRBJ1-4, with D hard to call. CDR1 MNHEY and CDR2 SMNVEV come from the germline V gene (reference sequence). The V gene lost 6 bases and the J gene lost 8 bases, with 19 bases spanning the gap. The CDR3 is 15 amino acids. This CDR3 is CASRPKLQDREKLFF. CDR3 in DNA: TGTGCCAGCAGACCAAAGCTCCAGGATAGGGAAAAACTGTTTTTT. The variable domain in full, with the rest retrieved from reference TRBV27 and TRBJ1-4, is EAQVTQNPRYLITVTGKKLTVTCSQNMNHEYMSWYRQDPGLGLRQIYYSMNVEVTDKGDVPEGYKVSRKEKRNFPLILESPSPNQTSLYFCASRPKLQDREKLFFGSGTQLSVL.

V usage is TRBV18 and J usage is TRBJ2-2; D gene uncertain. The ends were cut back, 3 bases at V and 0 bases at J, with 8 bases in the middle. The length of the CDR3 is 15 residues. Germline-derived CDR1 and CDR2 are KGHSH and LQKENI. Here the CDR3 DNA reads TGTGCCAGCTCACCGAGGCGGACGAACACCGGGGAGCTGTTTTTT. It encodes CASSPRRTNTGELFF. Drawing the rest from reference TRBV18 and TRBJ2-2, the complete variable domain is NAGVMQNPRHLVRRRGQEARLRCSPMKGHSHVYWYRQLPEEGLKFMVYLQKENIIDESGMPKERFSAEFPKEGPSILRIQQVVRGDSAAYFCASSPRRTNTGELFFGEGSRLTVL.

The J gene is TRBJ2-7, the V gene TRBV11-3, with TRBD1 matching 7 bases. The germline V gene encodes CDR1 SGHNT and CDR2 YENEEA. V trimming: 5 bases; J trimming: 1 base; junction bases outside the gene matches: 11. There are 16 residues in the CDR3. CDR3 protein: CASSPYGQAPSYEQYF. Here the CDR3 DNA reads TGTGCCAGCAGCCCTTATGGACAGGCGCCGTCCTACGAGCAGTACTTC.